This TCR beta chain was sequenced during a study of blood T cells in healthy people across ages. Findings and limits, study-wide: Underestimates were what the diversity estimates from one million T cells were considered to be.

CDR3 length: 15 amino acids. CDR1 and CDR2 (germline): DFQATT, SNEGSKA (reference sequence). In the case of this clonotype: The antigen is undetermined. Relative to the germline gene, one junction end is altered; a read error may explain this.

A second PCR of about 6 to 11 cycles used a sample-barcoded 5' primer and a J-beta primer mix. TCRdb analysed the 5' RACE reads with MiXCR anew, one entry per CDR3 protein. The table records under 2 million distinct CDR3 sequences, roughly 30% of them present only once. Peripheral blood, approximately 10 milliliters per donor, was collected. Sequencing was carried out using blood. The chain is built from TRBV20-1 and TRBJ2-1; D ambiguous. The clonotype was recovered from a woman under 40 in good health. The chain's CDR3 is CGARDRLSSYNEQFF. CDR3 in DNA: TGCGGTGCTAGGGATCGACTTAGCTCCTACAATGAGCAGTTCTTC.